The present T cell receptor beta chain was sequenced within a study of molecular identifiers for immune sequencing clone quantification. Whole-study findings and limits: Among effectors, clones above 20 RNA copies held over 98% of molecules; among naive cells, under 1%.

Library preparation followed earlier protocols using designated TCR primers. Using its own MiXCR run on the PCR reads, TCRdb lists one record per CDR3 protein. This sample yields 85,000 to 90,000 distinct CDR3 sequences, of which about 20% are seen a single time; roughly 0.93% belongs to the top ten. The V gene's germline CDR1 is LNHDA and CDR2 SQIVND (reference sequence). CDR3 length: 15 residues. V was cut by 6 bases and J by 2 bases, with 16 bases left in between. Source material for naive CD8 libraries was 20,000 to 1,000,000 sorted cells, with 10%, 30% or 50% RNA. The authors sorted naive CD8 T cells as CD8+CD4-CCR7+CD45RA+. This clonotype was picked up many times. Its antigen remains unidentified.

The receptor's source is a human donor in good health. Some libraries in this study had Jurkat cell RNA spiked in. The chain is built from TRBV19 and TRBJ2-5, with D possibly being TRBD1 (6 bases). Sequencing was performed on naive CD8+ T cells from blood, with Jurkat cell RNA spiked in. Specified subset: FACS-sorted CD8+CD4-CCR7+CD45RA+ naive T cells. For the CDR3, the DNA is TGTGCCAGTAGCAATCCGGGACACGTTCAAGAGACCCAGTACTTC. This translates into CASSNPGHVQETQYF.